This TCR beta chain originates from a study of vaccination and CD4 T cells after COVID-19 (dated by TCRdb to between 2020 and 2023). With regard to the full study: Every convalescent patient had a positive nasal swab PCR test for SARS-CoV-2, with mild disease in roughly ten patients and severe disease in one. Participants got two doses of the Pfizer-BioNTech BNT162b2 vaccine (n=8) or two doses of the Moderna mRNA-1273 vaccine (n=2). In roughly nine COVID-19 convalescent patients and 4 infection-naive healthy vaccine recipients, the spike-specific CD4+ TCR repertoire before mRNA vaccination was compared with the repertoire after mRNA vaccination. Culture stimuli were overlapping spike peptide pools from SARS-CoV-2 and from the common cold coronaviruses HCoV-NL63, HCoV-OC43 and HCoV-229E. Post-vaccine blood samples were obtained a median of roughly 75 days after the second vaccine dose, with a range of roughly 12 to 250 days. Post-COVID blood samples were collected from convalescent patients a median of approximately 93 days after diagnosis, with a range of roughly 30 to 161 days. Six males and four females were included in the convalescent cohort, with two Hispanic individuals, seven Caucasians, two Asians and one multiracial person represented. In control cultures, a CEFX viral epitope pool was used as positive control, an HIV-1 Nef peptide pool was used as negative control, or no peptide was added. Results the study describes overall, beyond this receptor: The study included relatively few convalescent patients and did not analyze early timepoints after natural infection. Among the post-vaccine SARS-CoV-2-reactive clones in convalescent patients, a median 86.3% showed up only after vaccination, which suggests vaccine-specific priming. Nearly all vaccine-specific clones in convalescent patients (304 of 307) were mono-reactive for SARS-CoV-2 spike rather than cross-reactive with common cold coronaviruses. The median number of SARS-CoV-2-reactive clonotypes rose from about 19 after infection to some 40 after vaccination, but the change was not significant.

For this clonotype: This receptor's antigen is unknown. Base qualities are missing; no much larger clone stands one base away.

The CDR3 spans 15 residues, from the cysteine through the phenylalanine. CDR3 DNA is the only sequence kept; it has 45 bases, read in frame from the first base. The CDR1 and CDR2 encoded by the germline V gene are SGDLS and YYNGEE. The V end loses 3 bases and the J end loses 5 bases, and a stretch of 16 bases separates them. The library relied on PCR. DNA from cultured CD4+ T cells was subjected to TCR sequencing with the Oncomine TCR Beta short-read assay at the Johns Hopkins FTIC core. The QIAamp micro DNA kit was used to extract genomic DNA from the cultured CD4+ T cells. Oncomine TCR Beta libraries from cultured CD4+ T cells were pooled using unique dual indexes and sequenced on an Illumina iSeq 100. From the authors' description of their analysis: Non-productive sequences were removed, and CDR3s that did not start with C, did not end with F or W, or were shorter than 7 amino acids were discarded. Antigen-specific clonotypes were identified using the MANAFEST web application through comparison of peptide-stimulated wells with reference and other culture wells. An FDR below 0.05, an odds ratio above 5, and a productive frequency above 0.1% in at least two of three replicate wells were required for clones to be considered positive. Cross-reactive clonotypes were defined as significantly expanded in both SARS-CoV-2 spike wells and at least one common cold coronavirus spike condition. Levenshtein distances (stringdist) and unrooted phylogenetic trees (ape) in R version 3.6.1 were used to assess CDR3 homology. TCRdb trimmed public reads at Q25 via fastp, called clones via MiXCR and kept in-frame beta chains. Rows are unified per CDR3 protein, each entry keeping the most common DNA and genes. TCRdb's processing, not the authors', yielded these V and J calls. The sample table shows 10,000 to 15,000 distinct CDR3 sequences, and roughly 66% are seen once. The ten top clones hold around 13% of the sample.

Explained via the paper, the treatment or condition label denotes: approximately 11-day PBMC culture with coronavirus spike peptide pools or control peptides (ViraFEST assay). To expand antigen-specific T cells with peptide pools and then pick out the expanded clonotypes through TCR sequencing, the study relied on the ViraFEST assay. Positive SARS-CoV-2 PCR tests in the convalescent patients dated from March to December 2020, before Alpha, Beta and Delta variants emerged in the United States. About 2 million PBMCs per well were cultured in IMDM with approximately 5% human AB serum and about 9.2 IU/ml IL-2, plus 10 ug/ml peptide pools. Half of the culture medium was replaced with fresh IL-2-containing medium on days 3 and 7. After roughly 9 days of culture, CD4+ T cells were isolated by negative selection with the EasySep CD4+ T cell isolation kit. Ficoll-Paque Plus gradient centrifugation was used to isolate PBMCs from whole blood, and the isolated PBMCs were then either used fresh or cryopreserved at -140C. Culture conditions were generally each tested in triplicate wells.

This receptor chain uses TRBV9 and TRBJ2-3, and the D gene may be TRBD2, 6 bases matching. The receptor's source is a human donor who had recovered from COVID-19. Sequencing was performed on CD4+ T cells from blood, cultured in vitro. The CDR3 in this case is CASSDPSGSGDTQYF. Here is the DNA: TGTGCCAGCAGCGACCCCTCCGGGAGCGGAGATACGCAGTATTTT.